This paragraph reports one TCR beta chain. The data stem from a study of T cells in narcolepsy. Profiling relied on immunoSEQ multiplex PCR, and the TCRdb table lists in-frame clones only, not all of them. The sample yields tens of thousands of clones, over 75% seen once. The germline V gene encodes CDR1 SNHLY and CDR2 FYNNEI. This CDR3 comprises 15 residues. Trimming stripped 7 bases from V and 1 base from J, with 16 bases between. The V gene is TRBV2, the J gene TRBJ1-1; D unresolved. This TCR was recovered from a human donor in good health. Sequences were obtained from memory (CD45RA-) CD4+ T cells from blood. This chain's CDR3 is CASTAQTTSNTEAFF. DNA for the CDR3: TGTGCCAGCACCGCCCAGACAACCTCGAACACTGAAGCTTTCTTT.